This TCR beta chain was captured by sequencing in a study of control samples from healthy donors and cancer patients. Profiled with immunoSEQ multiplex PCR; TCRdb holds only in-frame clones, not every one. The data show some 140,000 clones, over 85% seen once. This CDR3 spans 16 amino acids. V lost 0 bases and J lost 0, with 12 bases in between. Looked up from germline, CDR1 is LGHDT and CDR2 is YNNKEL (reference sequence). This clonotype was sampled from a man aged 45-65 years with head and neck cancer. J is TRBJ2-7 and V is TRBV3-1 (or the pseudogene TRBV3-2), with D possibly being TRBD2 (6 bases). Sequenced sample: PBMCs. CDR3 nucleotide sequence: TGTGCCAGCAGCCAAGATTCGGCCGGGAGCTCCTACGAGCAGTACTTC. Protein: CASSQDSAGSSYEQYF.